Each of the 30 T cell receptor beta chains below was sequenced from the same sample in a study of T-cell reconstitution after alpha-beta-depleted transplantation in children. Using unique molecular identifiers, the investigators prepared the TCRbeta library. TCRdb processed the PCR reads anew with MiXCR; each CDR3 protein has one entry. Of 500,000 to 650,000 distinct CDR3 sequences in the sample, approximately 10% were seen once. The material sequenced was PBMCs, mostly from graft donor cells, taken 180 days after TCRalphabeta/CD19-depleted stem cell transplant. Receptors were obtained from a female patient aged 2 to 10 who had a stem cell transplant for aplastic anemia, so the T cells may come from the graft donor.

This clonotype turned up a few times. V and J are TRBV19 and TRBJ2-5, with 7 bases aligning to TRBD2. Germline CDR1 reads LNHDA; CDR2 reads SQIVND (reference sequence). The CDR3 has 11 amino acids. Trimming took 9 bases from V and 4 from J; bases not matched to a gene: 2. The CDR3 bases are TGTGCCAGAGGGGAGGGAGAGACCCAGTACTTC. It codes for CARGEGETQYF. Using reference TRBV19 and TRBJ2-5 for the parts outside the CDR3, the full variable domain is DGGITQSPKYLFRKEGQNVTLSCEQNLNHDAMYWYRQDPGQGLRLIYYSQIVNDFQKGDIAEGYSVSREKKESFPLTVTSAQKNPTAFYLCARGEGETQYFGPGTRLLVL.

This clonotype showed up just a few times. The gene calls are TRBV5-1 and TRBJ2-1, with 8 bases lining up with TRBD1. V gave up 2 bases and J gave up 0 bases; unmatched junction bases: 4. The CDR3 consists of 16 residues. Germline V CDR1 and CDR2: SGHRS, YFSETQ. In DNA form, the CDR3 reads TGCGCCAGCAGCTTATGGACAGGGAGCTCCTACAATGAGCAGTTCTTC. This encodes CASSLWTGSSYNEQFF.

This clonotype showed up just a few times. The gene calls are TRBV27 and TRBJ1-4; D perhaps matches TRBD1 (5 bases). This CDR3 has 16 residues. Germline loops: CDR1 MNHEY, CDR2 SMNVEV (reference sequence). Deletions cut 5 bases from V and 2 bases from J, with 15 bases between. In DNA form, the CDR3 reads TGTGCCAGCAGTAGGGGTTGGAGGGCTACTAATGAAAAACTGTTTTTT. Amino acid sequence: CASSRGWRATNEKLFF.

This chain uses TRBV3-1 with TRBJ2-6, with 7 bases that match TRBD2. V was clipped by 8 bases and J by 1 base; unmatched bases: 8. This CDR3 spans 16 amino acids. CDR1 and CDR2 (germline): LGHDT, YNNKEL (reference sequence). The CDR3 reads CASWDGRKSGANVLTF. CDR3 nucleotide sequence: TGTGCCAGCTGGGACGGGAGGAAATCTGGGGCCAACGTCCTGACTTTC.

The J gene is TRBJ2-3, the V gene TRBV20-1; weak D call: TRBD1 (6 bases). V lost 4 bases to trimming and J lost 0 bases, with 14 bases between them. Germline V gene lookup returns CDR1 DFQATT and CDR2 SNEGSKA (reference sequence). The CDR3 covers 15 residues. The CDR3 coding sequence is TGCAGTGCTACTCACAGGGTTGCTAGCACAGATACGCAGTATTTT. This codes for CSATHRVASTDTQYF.

The chain couples TRBV21-1 to TRBJ1-1; the table calls TRBD1, which could not be checked here. TRBV21-1 counts as a pseudogene. The CDR3 sequence is 14 residues long. The CDR3 protein is CASSSKDRAIEAFF. Written as DNA, the CDR3 is TGTGCCAGCAGCAGCAAAGACAGGGCAATTGAAGCTTTCTTT.

The rearrangement links TRBV12-3 or TRBV12-4 to TRBJ1-1; 9 bases are a match to TRBD1. The CDR3 has 15 residues. V trimming: 6 bases; J trimming: 6 bases; junction bases outside the gene matches: 11. The CDR3 sequence: CASRSAGQGKAEAFF. The CDR3 DNA sequence: TGTGCCAGCAGATCAGCGGGACAGGGCAAAGCTGAAGCTTTCTTT.

This clonotype was detected only a few times. The chain recombines TRBV10-3 with TRBJ2-2; 7 bases fit TRBD1. Per the germline V gene, CDR1 is ENHRY and CDR2 is SYGVKD. After removal of 5 bases from V and 6 bases from J, the junction contained 6 bases not matched to a gene. This CDR3 contains 14 residues. The CDR3 protein is CAISTGAYAGELFF. The CDR3 bases are TGTGCCATCAGTACAGGGGCGTACGCCGGGGAGCTGTTTTTT.

This clonotype was picked up a small number of times. The chain combines TRBV7-9 with TRBJ2-5; 7 nucleotides line up with TRBD2. Germline V gene lookup returns CDR1 SEHNR and CDR2 FQNEAQ (reference sequence). The CDR3 totals 12 residues. Losses at the gene ends were 6 bases for V and 5 bases for J; bases not matched to a gene: 3. The CDR3 reads CASSGGSETQYF. The CDR3 DNA reads as TGTGCCAGCAGTGGCGGGAGTGAGACCCAGTACTTC.

The V call is TRBV4-3, the J call TRBJ1-1; D is unresolved. The ends were cut back, 4 bases at V and 1 base at J, with 10 bases in the middle. The CDR3 consists of 14 residues. Germline V gene data show CDR1 as LGHNA and CDR2 as YSLEER. The chain's CDR3 is CASSRLIGNTEAFF. DNA for the CDR3: TGCGCCAGCAGCCGACTAATTGGGAACACTGAAGCTTTCTTT.

The chain couples TRBV3-1 to TRBJ2-1, with 10 bases lining up with TRBD2. In germline, CDR1 is LGHDT, CDR2 YNNKEL (reference sequence). The V segment lost 11 bases and the J segment 3 bases; nucleotides outside the gene matches: 16. The length of the CDR3 is 17 residues. For the CDR3, the DNA is TGTGCCTCCTGCCAAGAGCCGGGACTAGCGTTCTACAATGAGCAGTTCTTC. Translation: CASCQEPGLAFYNEQFF.

In this sample, this clonotype turned up a few times. The chain carries TRBV6-2 or TRBV6-3 and TRBJ1-2; TRBD1 matches at 8 bases. The CDR3 sequence is 13 residues long. CDR1 is MNHEY, CDR2 SVGEGT, per germline. Trimming took 6 bases from V and 6 from J; bases not matched to a gene: 6. Here the CDR3 reads CASSFAGGNGYTF. CDR3 coding DNA: TGTGCCAGCAGCTTCGCAGGGGGCAATGGCTACACCTTC.

The chain links TRBV20-1 to TRBJ2-2, with 10 bases lining up with TRBD2. CDR3 size: 18 residues. V was pared by 6 bases and J by 5 bases, with 18 bases of the junction left unmatched. Germline V gene data show CDR1 as DFQATT and CDR2 as SNEGSKA (reference sequence). The CDR3 DNA sequence: TGCAGTGCCTCCCCGGCAGGGCTAGCGGGAGTAAGGACCGGGGAGCTGTTTTTT. This gives the protein CSASPAGLAGVRTGELFF.

The chain has TRBV5-2 and TRBJ2-1; TRBD1 was called by the table and not checked on the DNA. TRBV5-2 is annotated as a pseudogene. The CDR3 covers 13 residues. CDR3 DNA: TGTGCCAGGGGCCGGGGGGGCGGGATCGAGCAGTTCTTC. Translated: CARGRGGGIEQFF.

The CDR3 DNA reads as TGTGCCAGCAGCGTAGCTCGGGTGGGAAACTATGGCTACACCTTC. Its protein is CASSVARVGNYGYTF. V and J are TRBV9 and TRBJ1-2; D ambiguous. Germline values: CDR1 SGDLS, CDR2 YYNGEE. This CDR3 has 15 residues. The V and J ends lost 0 bases and 2 bases respectively, with 11 bases between them.

This clonotype occurred a few times. This rearrangement joins TRBV19 to TRBJ1-5; TRBD1 matches 8 bases. The CDR3 has 13 residues. Germline loops: CDR1 LNHDA, CDR2 SQIVND (reference sequence). V gave up 4 bases and J gave up 5 bases; unmatched junction bases: 1. The CDR3 reads CASSKDRDQPQHF. CDR3 DNA: TGTGCCAGTAGTAAGGACAGGGATCAGCCCCAGCATTTT.

The gene calls are TRBV6-6 and TRBJ2-5, with a weak D call TRBD1 (6 bases). The CDR3 loop spans 13 amino acids. CDR1 and CDR2 (germline): MNHNY, SVGAGI (reference sequence). Trimming stripped 3 bases from V and 7 bases from J, with 12 bases between. The CDR3 nucleotides read TGTGCCAGCAGTTATCCCATGGGGGCGACCCAGTACTTC. Translation gives CASSYPMGATQYF.

This clonotype was found a few times. The chain carries TRBV29-1 and TRBJ2-1; D gene uncertain. Trimming stripped 3 bases from V and 5 bases from J, with 11 bases between. Per the germline V gene, CDR1 is SQVTM and CDR2 is ANQGSEA. CDR3 length equals 13 residues. The chain's CDR3 is CSVDAAIHNEQFF. Written as DNA, the CDR3 is TGCAGCGTTGATGCGGCTATACACAATGAGCAGTTCTTC.

This clonotype was recorded a few times. The chain combines TRBV18 with TRBJ2-7; TRBD1 matches 7 bases. CDR1 KGHSH and CDR2 LQKENI come from the germline V gene. The junction had 6 bases not matched to a gene; V was cut back by 3 bases and J by 1 base. CDR3 size: 15 residues. CDR3 bases: TGTGCCAGCTCACCCCGGTGGGACAGTTCCTACGAGCAGTACTTC. This gives the protein CASSPRWDSSYEQYF.

V gene TRBV24-1 combines with J gene TRBJ2-3; D uncertain. Trimming shortened V by 7 bases and J by 4 bases, and 26 bases separated the two germline ends. The CDR3 totals 18 residues. Germline V gene lookup returns CDR1 KGHDR and CDR2 SFDVKD. The CDR3 region is CATRVRVGLKVCSDTQYF. As DNA, the CDR3 is TGTGCCACCAGAGTACGAGTCGGGCTGAAGGTATGCTCAGATACGCAGTATTTT.

The CDR3 loop reads CASSPPGTLKNTEAFF. The CDR3 DNA is TGTGCCAGCAGTCCTCCAGGGACGCTGAAGAACACTGAAGCTTTCTTT. J is TRBJ1-1 and V is TRBV12-3 or TRBV12-4; weak D call: TRBD1 (5 bases). Trimming cost V 5 bases and J 1 base, with 17 bases left between them. The CDR3 sequence is 16 residues long.

V gene TRBV4-3 combines with J gene TRBJ2-1; the match to TRBD2 covers 7 bases. The V gene's germline CDR1 is LGHNA and CDR2 YSLEER. The CDR3 extends over 17 amino acids. V trimming: 0 bases; J trimming: 3 bases; junction bases outside the gene matches: 8. The CDR3 region is CASSQDLGREYYNEQFF. CDR3 coding DNA: TGCGCCAGCAGCCAAGATCTAGGGAGGGAATACTACAATGAGCAGTTCTTC.

Only a few counts were recorded for this clonotype. The rearrangement uses TRBV2 and TRBJ2-5, with TRBD1 matching over 8 bases. Germline loops: CDR1 SNHLY, CDR2 FYNNEI. The CDR3 totals 16 residues. V lost 3 bases to trimming and J lost 4 bases; unmatched junction nucleotides: 10. The CDR3 sequence is CASSEIQGGFGETQYF. The CDR3 coding sequence is TGTGCCAGCAGTGAGATACAGGGGGGTTTTGGAGAGACCCAGTACTTC.

This clonotype showed up just a few times. The chain joins TRBV20-1 to TRBJ2-5; D uncertain. Trimming shortened V by 3 bases and J by 2 bases, and 7 bases separated the two germline ends. The germline gives CDR1 DFQATT, CDR2 SNEGSKA (reference sequence). CDR3 length: 12 residues. CDR3 DNA sequence: TGCAGTGCTAGCCGGGTGCAAGAGACCCAGTACTTC. Amino acids: CSASRVQETQYF.

This clonotype was detected only a few times. The chain combines TRBV6-2 or TRBV6-3 with TRBJ2-1, with 8 bases fitting TRBD2. The germline CDR1 and CDR2 sequences are MNHEY and SVGEGT. This CDR3 region has 21 residues. J gave up 2 bases and V 2 bases, and 20 bases lay outside the gene matches. The CDR3 protein is CASSYLTRASGPFQTYNEQFF. The CDR3, as DNA: TGTGCCAGCAGTTACCTTACCCGGGCTAGCGGGCCCTTTCAAACCTACAATGAGCAGTTCTTC.

This clonotype was recorded a few times. The gene calls are TRBV7-2 and TRBJ2-7, with 10 bases matching TRBD2. This CDR3 region has 15 residues. Germline CDR1 SGHTA, CDR2 FQGNSA. The trim removed 5 bases at V and 1 base at J, leaving 5 bases unmatched. The CDR3 DNA reads as TGTGCCAGCAGCCCTGGACTAGCGGTGTCCTACGAGCAGTACTTC. Its translation is CASSPGLAVSYEQYF.

This clonotype was seen repeatedly, ten times or more. The chain employs TRBV9 and TRBJ1-1; D not certain. V was shortened by 0 bases and J by 1 base, with 10 bases between the two germline ends. Germline CDR1 SGDLS, CDR2 YYNGEE. The CDR3 is 15 residues long. CDR3 sequence: CASSVGPDTNTEAFF. CDR3 DNA: TGTGCCAGCAGCGTAGGCCCGGATACGAACACTGAAGCTTTCTTT.

This clonotype was seen a handful of times. The chain has TRBV28 and TRBJ2-5, with a weak D call TRBD1 (6 bases). The V and J ends lost 2 bases and 5 bases respectively, with 15 bases between them. Germline CDR1 and CDR2: MDHEN and SYDVKM. CDR3 length: 15 amino acids. The DNA of the CDR3 is TGTGCCAGCAGTTTACAGGGGTTTATTCTTGAGACCCAGTACTTC. Its protein is CASSLQGFILETQYF.

The chain carries TRBV12-5 and TRBJ2-7, with 7 bases fitting TRBD1. CDR3 length equals 13 residues. The germline CDR1 and CDR2 sequences are LGHNT and FRNRAP. Germline trimming cut 1 base from V and 6 bases from J; bases unmatched to any gene: 3. In DNA, the CDR3 is TGTGCTAGTGGTTTGGACAGGGGTGGCGAGCAGTACTTC. The encoded protein is CASGLDRGGEQYF.

The chain combines TRBV7-9 with TRBJ2-7, with 13 bases fitting TRBD2. This CDR3 is built from 15 residues. From germline, CDR1 is SEHNR and CDR2 FQNEAQ (reference sequence). Trimming removed 6 bases from V and 6 bases from J; junction bases left unmatched: 8. The CDR3 spells CASSGLAGVSGEQYV. The CDR3 nucleotides are TGTGCCAGCAGTGGACTAGCGGGAGTATCTGGCGAGCAGTACGTC.